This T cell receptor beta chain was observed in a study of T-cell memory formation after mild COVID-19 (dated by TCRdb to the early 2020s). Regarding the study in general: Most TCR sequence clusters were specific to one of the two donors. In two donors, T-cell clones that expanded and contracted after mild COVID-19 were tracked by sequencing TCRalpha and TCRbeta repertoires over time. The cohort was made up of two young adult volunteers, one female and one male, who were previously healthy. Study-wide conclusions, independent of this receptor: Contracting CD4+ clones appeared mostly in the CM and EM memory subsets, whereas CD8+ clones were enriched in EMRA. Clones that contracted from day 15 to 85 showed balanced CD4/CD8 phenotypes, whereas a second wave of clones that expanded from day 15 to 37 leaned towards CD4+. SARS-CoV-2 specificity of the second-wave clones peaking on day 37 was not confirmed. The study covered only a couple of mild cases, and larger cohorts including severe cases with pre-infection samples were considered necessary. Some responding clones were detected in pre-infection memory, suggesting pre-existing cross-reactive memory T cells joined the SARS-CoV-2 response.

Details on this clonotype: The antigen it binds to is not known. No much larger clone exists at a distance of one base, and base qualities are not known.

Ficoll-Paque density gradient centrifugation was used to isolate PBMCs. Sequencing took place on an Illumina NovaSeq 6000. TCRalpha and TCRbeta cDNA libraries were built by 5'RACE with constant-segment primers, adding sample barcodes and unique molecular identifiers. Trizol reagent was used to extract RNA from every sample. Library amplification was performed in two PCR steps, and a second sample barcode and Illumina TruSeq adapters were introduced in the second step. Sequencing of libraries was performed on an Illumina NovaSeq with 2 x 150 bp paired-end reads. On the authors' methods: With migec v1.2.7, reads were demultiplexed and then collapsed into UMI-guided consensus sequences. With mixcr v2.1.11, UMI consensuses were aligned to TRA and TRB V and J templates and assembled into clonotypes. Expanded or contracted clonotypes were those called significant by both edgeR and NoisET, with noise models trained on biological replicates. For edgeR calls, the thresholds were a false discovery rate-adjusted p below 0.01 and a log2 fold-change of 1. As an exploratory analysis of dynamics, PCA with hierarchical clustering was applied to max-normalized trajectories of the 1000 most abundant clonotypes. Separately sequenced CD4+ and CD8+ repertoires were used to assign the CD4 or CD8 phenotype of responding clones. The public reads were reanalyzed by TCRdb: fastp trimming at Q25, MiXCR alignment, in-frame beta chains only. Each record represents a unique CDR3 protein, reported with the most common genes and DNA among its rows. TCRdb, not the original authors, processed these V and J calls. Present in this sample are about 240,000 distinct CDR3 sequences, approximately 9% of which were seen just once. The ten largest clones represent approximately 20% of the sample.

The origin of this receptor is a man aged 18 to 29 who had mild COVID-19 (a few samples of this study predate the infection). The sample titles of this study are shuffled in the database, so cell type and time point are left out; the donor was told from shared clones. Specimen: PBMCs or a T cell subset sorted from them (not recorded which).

The CDR3 is CASSLMRGQETQYF. At the DNA level, the sequence is TGTGCCAGCAGCTTGATGAGGGGGCAAGAGACCCAGTACTTC. Recombination connected TRBV7-2 to TRBJ2-5; TRBD1 might be the D gene, on 6 matching bases. Its CDR3 holds 14 amino acids, cysteine through phenylalanine. CDR3 DNA only is kept here, 42 bases in frame from base 1. CDR1 and CDR2 are read off the germline V gene as SGHTA and FQGNSA. V lost 3 bases and J lost 2 bases; the stretch between them is 10 bases long.